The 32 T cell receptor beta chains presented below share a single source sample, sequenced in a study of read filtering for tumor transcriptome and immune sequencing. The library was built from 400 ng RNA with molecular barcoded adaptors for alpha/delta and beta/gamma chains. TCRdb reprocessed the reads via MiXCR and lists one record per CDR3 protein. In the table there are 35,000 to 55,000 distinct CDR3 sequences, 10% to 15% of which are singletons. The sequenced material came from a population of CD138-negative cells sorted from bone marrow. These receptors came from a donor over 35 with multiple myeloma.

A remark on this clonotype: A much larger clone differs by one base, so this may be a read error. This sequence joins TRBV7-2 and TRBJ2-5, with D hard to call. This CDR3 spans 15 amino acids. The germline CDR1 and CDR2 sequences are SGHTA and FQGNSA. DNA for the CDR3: TGTGCCAGCAGCTTTTCCTATGGAAGGGCGGAGACCCTGTACTTC. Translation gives CASSFSYGRAETLYF.

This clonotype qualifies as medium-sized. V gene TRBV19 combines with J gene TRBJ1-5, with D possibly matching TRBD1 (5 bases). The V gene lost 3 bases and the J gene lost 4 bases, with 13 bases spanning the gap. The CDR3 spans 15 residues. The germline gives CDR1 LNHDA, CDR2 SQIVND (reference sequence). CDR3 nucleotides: TGTGCCAGTAGTATCCAAGTTGGGGGAAATCAGCCCCAGCATTTT. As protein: CASSIQVGGNQPQHF.

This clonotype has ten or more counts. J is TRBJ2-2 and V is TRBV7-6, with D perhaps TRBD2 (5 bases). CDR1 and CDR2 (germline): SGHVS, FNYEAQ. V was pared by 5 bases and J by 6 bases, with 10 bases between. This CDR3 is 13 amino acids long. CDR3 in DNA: TGTGCCAGCAGCCCCGGGGTCTCCGGGGAGCTGTTTTTT. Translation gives CASSPGVSGELFF.

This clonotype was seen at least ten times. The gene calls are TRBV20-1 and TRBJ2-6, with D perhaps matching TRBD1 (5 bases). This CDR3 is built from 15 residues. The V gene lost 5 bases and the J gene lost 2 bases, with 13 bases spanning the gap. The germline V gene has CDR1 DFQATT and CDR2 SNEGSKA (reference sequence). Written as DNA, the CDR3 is TGCAGTGCTCCCGAGGCAGGGACTGGGGCCAACGTCCTGACTTTC. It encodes CSAPEAGTGANVLTF.

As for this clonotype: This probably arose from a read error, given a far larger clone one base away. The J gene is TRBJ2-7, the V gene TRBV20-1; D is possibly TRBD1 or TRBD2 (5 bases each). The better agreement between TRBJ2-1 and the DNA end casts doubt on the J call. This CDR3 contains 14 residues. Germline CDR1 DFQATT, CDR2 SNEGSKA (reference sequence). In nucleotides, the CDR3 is TGCAGTGCTCAGTCGGGGCAGAGGGCCGATGAGCAGTTCTTC. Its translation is CSAQSGQRADEQFF.

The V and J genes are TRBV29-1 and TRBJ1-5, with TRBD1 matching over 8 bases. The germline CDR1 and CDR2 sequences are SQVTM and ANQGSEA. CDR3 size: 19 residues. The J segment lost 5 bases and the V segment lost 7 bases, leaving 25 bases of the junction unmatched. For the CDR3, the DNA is TGCAGCGCTGACCGGGCCGACAGGGGAATGATGTGGAGCTATCAGCCCCAGCATTTT. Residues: CSADRADRGMMWSYQPQHF.

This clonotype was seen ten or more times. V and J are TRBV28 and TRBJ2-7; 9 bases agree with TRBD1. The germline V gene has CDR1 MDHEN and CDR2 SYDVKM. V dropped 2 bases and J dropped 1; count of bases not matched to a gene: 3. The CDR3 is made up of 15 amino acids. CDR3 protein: CASSLGGQGSYEQYF. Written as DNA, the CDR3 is TGTGCCAGCAGTTTAGGGGGACAGGGATCCTACGAGCAGTACTTC.

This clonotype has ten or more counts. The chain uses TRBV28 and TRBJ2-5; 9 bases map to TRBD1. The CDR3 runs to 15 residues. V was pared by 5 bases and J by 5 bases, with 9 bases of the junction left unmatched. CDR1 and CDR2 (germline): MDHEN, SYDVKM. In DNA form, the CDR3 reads TGTGCCAGCAGTCCGGGGACAGGGAGTTGGGAGACCCAGTACTTC. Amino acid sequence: CASSPGTGSWETQYF. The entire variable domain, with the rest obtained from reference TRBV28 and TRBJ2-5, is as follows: DVKVTQSSRYLVKRTGEKVFLECVQDMDHENMFWYRQDPGLGLRLIYFSYDVKMKEKGDIPEGYSVSREKKERFSLILESASTNQTSMYLCASSPGTGSWETQYFGPGTRLLVL.

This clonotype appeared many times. CDR3 sequence: CSAANNREQQYF. CDR3 sequence (DNA): TGCAGCGCAGCAAATAACAGGGAACAGCAGTACTTC. The rearrangement links TRBV29-1 to TRBJ2-7; a weak D match, TRBD1 (6 bases). Deletions cut 7 bases from V and 8 bases from J, with 18 bases between. CDR1 and CDR2 from the germline V gene are SQVTM and ANQGSEA. The CDR3 is made up of 12 amino acids.

The CDR3: CASSQEKRLRNEQFF. The CDR3 DNA sequence: TGTGCCAGCAGCCAAGAGAAGCGCCTGAGGAATGAGCAGTTCTTC. The rearrangement uses TRBV14 and TRBJ2-1; D is unclear. The CDR3 loop spans 15 amino acids. The germline V and J ends were trimmed by 0 bases and 7 bases, with 13 bases remaining between them. Germline CDR1 reads SGHDN; CDR2 reads FVKESK. Using reference TRBV14 and TRBJ2-1 for the parts outside the CDR3, the full variable domain is EAGVTQFPSHSVIEKGQTVTLRCDPISGHDNLYWYRRVMGKEIKFLLHFVKESKQDESGMPNNRFLAERTGGTYSTLKVQPAELEDSGVYFCASSQEKRLRNEQFFGPGTRLTVL.

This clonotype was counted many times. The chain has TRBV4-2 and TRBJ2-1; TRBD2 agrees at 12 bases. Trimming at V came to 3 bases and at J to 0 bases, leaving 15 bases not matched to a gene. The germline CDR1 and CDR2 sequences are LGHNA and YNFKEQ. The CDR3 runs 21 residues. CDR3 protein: CASSQGSGLAGPPVSYNEQFF. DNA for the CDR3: TGTGCCAGCAGCCAGGGCTCCGGACTAGCGGGACCCCCGGTCTCCTACAATGAGCAGTTCTTC.

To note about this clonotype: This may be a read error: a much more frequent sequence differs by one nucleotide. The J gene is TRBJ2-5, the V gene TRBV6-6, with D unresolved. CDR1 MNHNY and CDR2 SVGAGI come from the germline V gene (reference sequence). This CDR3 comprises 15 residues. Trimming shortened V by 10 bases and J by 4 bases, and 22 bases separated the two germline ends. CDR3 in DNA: TGTGCCAACACCCCTTTACAGACTGCCCGAGAGACCCAGTACTTC. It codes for CANTPLQTARETQYF.

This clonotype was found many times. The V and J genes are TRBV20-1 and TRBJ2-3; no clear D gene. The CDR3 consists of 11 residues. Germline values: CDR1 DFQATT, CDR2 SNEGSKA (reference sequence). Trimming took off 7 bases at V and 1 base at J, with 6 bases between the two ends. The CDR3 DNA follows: TGCAGTGGGTGGGGCACAGATACGCAGTATTTT. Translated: CSGWGTDTQYF.

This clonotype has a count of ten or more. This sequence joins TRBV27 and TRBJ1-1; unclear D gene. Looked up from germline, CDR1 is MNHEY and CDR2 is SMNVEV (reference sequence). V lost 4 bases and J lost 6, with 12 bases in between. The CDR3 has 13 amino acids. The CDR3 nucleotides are TGTGCCAGCAGTTCTCTATTCGGGGCTGAAGCTTTCTTT. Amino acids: CASSSLFGAEAFF.

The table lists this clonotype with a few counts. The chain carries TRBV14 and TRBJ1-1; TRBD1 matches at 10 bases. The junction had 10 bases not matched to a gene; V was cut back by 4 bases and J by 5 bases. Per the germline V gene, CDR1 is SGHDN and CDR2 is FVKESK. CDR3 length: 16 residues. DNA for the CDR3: TGTGCCAGCAGCCCCTTCCTGGGGACAGGGGTGACTGAAGCTTTCTTT. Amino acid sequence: CASSPFLGTGVTEAFF.

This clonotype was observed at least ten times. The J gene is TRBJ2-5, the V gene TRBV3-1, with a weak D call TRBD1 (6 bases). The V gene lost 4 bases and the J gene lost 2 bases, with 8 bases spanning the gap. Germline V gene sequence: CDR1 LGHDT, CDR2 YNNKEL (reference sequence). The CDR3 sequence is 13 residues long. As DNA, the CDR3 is TGTGCCAGCAGCCTCAGGGGACAAGAGACCCAGTACTTC. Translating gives CASSLRGQETQYF.

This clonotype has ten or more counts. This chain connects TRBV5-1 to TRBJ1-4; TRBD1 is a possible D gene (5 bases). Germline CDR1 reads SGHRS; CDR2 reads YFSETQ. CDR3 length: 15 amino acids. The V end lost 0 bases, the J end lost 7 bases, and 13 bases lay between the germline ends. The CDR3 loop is CASSLGTGTVEKLFF. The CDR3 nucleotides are TGCGCCAGCAGCTTGGGCACCGGGACGGTTGAAAAACTGTTTTTT.

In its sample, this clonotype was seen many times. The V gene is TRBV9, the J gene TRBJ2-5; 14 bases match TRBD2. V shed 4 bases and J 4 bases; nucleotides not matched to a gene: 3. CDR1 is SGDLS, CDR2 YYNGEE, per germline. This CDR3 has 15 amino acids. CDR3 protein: CASSSGLAGGETQYF. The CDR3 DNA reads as TGTGCCAGCAGCTCCGGACTAGCGGGAGGAGAGACCCAGTACTTC. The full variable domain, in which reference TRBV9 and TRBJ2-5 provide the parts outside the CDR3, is DSGVTQTPKHLITATGQRVTLRCSPRSGDLSVYWYQQSLDQGLQFLIQYYNGEERAKGNILERFSAQQFPDLHSELNLSSLELGDSALYFCASSSGLAGGETQYFGPGTRLLVL.

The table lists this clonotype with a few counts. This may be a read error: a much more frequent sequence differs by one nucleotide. The CDR3 protein is CSAMYSGLETQYF. The CDR3 nucleotides read TGCAGTGCTATGTACAGTGGGCTTGAGACCCAGTACTTC. The chain employs TRBV20-1 and TRBJ2-5; D gene unclear. Germline CDR1 reads DFQATT; CDR2 reads SNEGSKA (reference sequence). Trimming took 4 bases from V and 5 from J, leaving 14 bases between them. The CDR3 has 13 residues.

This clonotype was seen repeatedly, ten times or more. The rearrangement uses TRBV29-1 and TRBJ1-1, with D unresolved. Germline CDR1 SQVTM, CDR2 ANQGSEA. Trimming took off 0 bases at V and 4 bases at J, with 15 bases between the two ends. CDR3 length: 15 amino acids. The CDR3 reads CSVEDSPRRVTEAFF. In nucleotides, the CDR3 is TGCAGCGTTGAAGATTCGCCAAGAAGGGTCACTGAAGCTTTCTTT.

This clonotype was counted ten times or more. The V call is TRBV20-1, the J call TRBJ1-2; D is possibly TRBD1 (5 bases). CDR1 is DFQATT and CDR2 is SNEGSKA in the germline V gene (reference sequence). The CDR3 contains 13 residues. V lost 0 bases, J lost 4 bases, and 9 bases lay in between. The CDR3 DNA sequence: TGCAGTGCTAGAGATTCCGGGGGCTATGGCTACACCTTC. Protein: CSARDSGGYGYTF.

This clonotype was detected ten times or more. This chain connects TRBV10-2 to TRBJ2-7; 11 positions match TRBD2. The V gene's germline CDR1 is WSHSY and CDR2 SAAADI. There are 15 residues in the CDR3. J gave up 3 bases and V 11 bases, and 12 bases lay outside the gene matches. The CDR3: CAASRLAGGFYEQYF. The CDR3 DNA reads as TGCGCCGCAAGCCGCCTAGCGGGAGGTTTCTACGAGCAGTACTTC.

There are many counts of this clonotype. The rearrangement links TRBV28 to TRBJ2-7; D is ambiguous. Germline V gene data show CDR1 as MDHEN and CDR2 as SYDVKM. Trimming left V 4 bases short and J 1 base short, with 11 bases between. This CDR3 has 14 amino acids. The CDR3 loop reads CASSSVGRSYEQYF. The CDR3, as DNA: TGTGCCAGCAGTTCCGTGGGCCGTTCCTACGAGCAGTACTTC. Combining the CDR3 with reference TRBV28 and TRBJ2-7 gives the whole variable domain DVKVTQSSRYLVKRTGEKVFLECVQDMDHENMFWYRQDPGLGLRLIYFSYDVKMKEKGDIPEGYSVSREKKERFSLILESASTNQTSMYLCASSSVGRSYEQYFGPGTRLTVT.

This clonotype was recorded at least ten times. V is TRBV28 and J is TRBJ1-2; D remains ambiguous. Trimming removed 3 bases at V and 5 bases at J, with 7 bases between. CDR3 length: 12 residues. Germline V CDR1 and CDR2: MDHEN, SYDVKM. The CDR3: CASSFVGYGYTF. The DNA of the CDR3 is TGTGCCAGCAGTTTTGTAGGTTATGGCTACACCTTC.

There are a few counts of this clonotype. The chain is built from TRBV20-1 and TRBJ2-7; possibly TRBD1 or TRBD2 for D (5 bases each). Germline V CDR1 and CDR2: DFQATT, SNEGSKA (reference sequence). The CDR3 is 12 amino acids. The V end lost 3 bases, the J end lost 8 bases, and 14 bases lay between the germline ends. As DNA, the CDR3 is TGCAGTGCTAGCGGGACCGATTTGAAGCAGTACTTC. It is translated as CSASGTDLKQYF.

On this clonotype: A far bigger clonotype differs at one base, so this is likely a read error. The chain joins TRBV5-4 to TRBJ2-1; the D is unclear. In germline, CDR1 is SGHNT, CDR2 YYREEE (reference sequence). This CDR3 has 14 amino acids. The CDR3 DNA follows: TGTGCCAGCAACTTGCGAAGCTCCTACAATGAGCAGTTCTTC. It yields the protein CASNLRSSYNEQFF.

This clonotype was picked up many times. CDR3 protein: CASSNLAGSSYNEQFF. The CDR3 DNA sequence: TGTGCCAGCAGCAACTTGGCGGGGAGCTCCTACAATGAGCAGTTCTTC. The rearrangement joins TRBV3-1 to TRBJ2-1, with D possibly TRBD2 on 6 matching bases. Germline V gene lookup returns CDR1 LGHDT and CDR2 YNNKEL (reference sequence). The CDR3 totals 16 residues. Trimming took 5 bases from V and 0 from J, leaving 14 bases between them.

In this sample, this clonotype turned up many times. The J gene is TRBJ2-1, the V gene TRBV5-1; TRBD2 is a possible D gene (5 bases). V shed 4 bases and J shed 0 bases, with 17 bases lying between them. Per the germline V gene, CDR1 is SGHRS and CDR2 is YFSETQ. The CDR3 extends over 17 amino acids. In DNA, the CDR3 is TGCGCCAGCAGCCAACGGGATGGGGAACCCTCCTACAATGAGCAGTTCTTC. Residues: CASSQRDGEPSYNEQFF.

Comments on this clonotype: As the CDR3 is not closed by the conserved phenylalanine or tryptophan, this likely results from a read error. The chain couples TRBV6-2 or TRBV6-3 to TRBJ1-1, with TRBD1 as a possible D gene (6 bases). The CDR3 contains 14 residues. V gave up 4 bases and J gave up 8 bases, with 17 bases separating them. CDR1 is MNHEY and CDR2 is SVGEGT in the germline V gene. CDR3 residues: CASSSLDRSWEAFL. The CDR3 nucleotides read TGTGCCAGCAGTTCTCTCGACAGGTCGTGGGAAGCTTTCCTT.

CDR3: CASTLVSSNQPQHF. DNA for the CDR3: TGTGCCAGTACACTCGTTTCTAGCAATCAGCCCCAGCATTTT. This chain links TRBV19 with TRBJ1-5; no clear D gene. The CDR3 consists of 14 residues. Per germline, CDR1 LNHDA and CDR2 SQIVND (reference sequence). The V end lost 7 bases, the J end lost 0 bases, and 10 bases lay between the germline ends.

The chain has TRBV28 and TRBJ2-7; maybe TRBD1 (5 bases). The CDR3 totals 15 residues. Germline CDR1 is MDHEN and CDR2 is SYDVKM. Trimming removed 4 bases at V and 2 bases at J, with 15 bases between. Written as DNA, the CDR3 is TGTGCCAGCAGTTCGGGCAGGGATTACACCTACGAGCAGTACTTC. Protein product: CASSSGRDYTYEQYF.

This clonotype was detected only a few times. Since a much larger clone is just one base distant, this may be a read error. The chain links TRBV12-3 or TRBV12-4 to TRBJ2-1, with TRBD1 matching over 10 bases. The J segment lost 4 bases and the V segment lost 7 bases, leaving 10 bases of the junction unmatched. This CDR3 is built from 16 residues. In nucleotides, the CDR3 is TGTGCCAGCACCCCACTCCGGGACAGGGGTTACAATGAGCAGTTCTTC. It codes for CASTPLRDRGYNEQFF.